This T cell receptor (beta chain) was profiled in a study of cytomegalovirus exposure and HLA in healthy donors. Study-wide results and limits: An observed cluster of highly shared sequence variants was recorded as a likely sequencing artifact. Follow-up analysis seemed to connect common viral pathogens with several of the most significant clusters identified.

Notes on this clone: Antigen unknown.

These donors, healthy bone marrow donors, were studied. The length of the CDR3 is 14 residues. Germline CDR1 and CDR2: MNHNY and SVGAGI (reference sequence). The V gene lost 1 base and the J gene lost 4 bases, with 10 bases spanning the gap. The PCR was carried out with 60 Vbeta primers and 13 Jbeta primers. Here immunoSEQ multiplex PCR was the method, and the copy in TCRdb shows in-frame clones only, minus some. The sample has roughly 90,000 clones; 82% are singletons. J is TRBJ1-1 and V is TRBV6-6; TRBD1 might be the D (6 bases). The sample comprised PBMCs. This receptor was obtained from a man younger than 45 in good health and CMV-seropositive. Here the CDR3 DNA reads TGTGCCAGCAGTTACTTACAGGGTGTCACTGAAGCTTTCTTT. Translation: CASSYLQGVTEAFF.